The source of this T cell receptor beta chain is a study of identical twins. This clonotype was seen more than once but under ten times. What it binds is unknown. TCRdb reprocessed the 5' RACE reads with MiXCR, giving one entry per CDR3 protein. The sample shows 510,000 or so distinct CDR3 sequences, roughly 15% of them seen only once. Germline values: CDR1 SGHKS, CDR2 YYEKEE (reference sequence). The CDR3 consists of 14 residues. V was clipped by 2 bases and J by 0 bases, with 9 bases between them. Study-wide results and limits: Memory repertoires showed no such pattern, whereas abundant cord blood beta clonotypes carried fewer insertions. Invariant T cells like MAIT and iNKT could partly confound the zero-insertion analyses. Out-of-frame alpha sequences common to twins exhibited an excess of low generation probability.

This sample also appeared in a second study, on yellow fever vaccine responses in identical twins. According to that study: Each twin's T cell response to the vaccine was reported to look partly convergent and partly personalized.

The sequence came from a woman between 18 and 29 years old in good health. Sequencing used CD4+ T cells sorted from blood. The rearrangement links TRBV5-5 to TRBJ2-7; D is possibly TRBD2 (5 bases). The CDR3 DNA is TGTGCCAGCAGCTTACGACGGGACTCCTACGAGCAGTACGTC. It translates to CASSLRRDSYEQYV.